This TCR beta chain derives from a study of graft-versus-host responses after intestinal transplantation. Background on the study: As for transplant type, recipients had multivisceral, liver-intestinal, or isolated intestinal grafts. The study gave all recipients anti-thymocyte globulin induction, then tacrolimus and steroids for 2 to 3 years. The study's findings and limits: The study associated peak circulating GvH clone levels with early post-transplant HvG declines.

Libraries were prepared by immunoSEQ multiplex PCR; TCRdb keeps only in-frame clonotypes and omits some of them. Of 4,800 or so clones listed, approximately 75% are singletons. This CDR3 is built from 15 residues. Unmatched junction bases numbered 3, after V lost 5 bases and J lost 0 bases. Germline CDR1 is MNHGY and CDR2 is SVAAGI. For this clone: Its specificity is unknown.

The TCR was taken from a human patient who received an intestinal transplant, so some T cells may come from the graft donor. The material sequenced was PBMCs, taken about 550 days after intestinal transplant. V and J are TRBV6-9 and TRBJ2-1, with 8 positions matching TRBD1. The DNA of the CDR3 is TGTGCCAGCAGTCCCACAGGGGGCTCCTACAATGAGCAGTTCTTC. Encoded protein: CASSPTGGSYNEQFF.